These T cell receptor beta chains were read from a single sample in a study of blood T cell repertoires in COVID-19. Clones were sequenced by immunoSEQ multiplex PCR, and TCRdb holds only the in-frame ones, with some missing. Altogether tens of thousands of clones are present, 85% to 90% being singletons, with the ten largest covering about 1.5%. The specimen was peripheral blood. The receptor set was obtained from a man between 60 and 75 years old with acute or convalescent COVID-19. CDR3s include the opening cysteine and the closing phenylalanine or tryptophan. A D gene is named only where the DNA matches it firmly. Some rows mark clone size as missing; the rest say once, few, many or name a class of expanded clone.

cdr3_length	v_call	d_call	j_call	clone_size	cdr3_aa	cdr3_nt
16	TRBV27	NA	TRBJ1-5	NA	CASSFFSHPTGQPQHF	TGTGCCAGCAGTTTTTTTTCTCACCCGACAGGACAGCCCCAGCATTTT
14	TRBV28	NA	TRBJ1-2	NA	CASSLSGRHYGYTF	TGTGCCAGCAGTTTAAGTGGCAGGCACTATGGCTACACCTTC
15	TRBV28	TRBD2	TRBJ2-1	NA	CASSIAGTRDNEQFF	TGTGCCAGCAGTATAGCGGGGACAAGAGACAATGAGCAGTTCTTC
15	TRBV9	TRBD2	TRBJ2-5	NA	CASSRGLAGEETQYF	TGTGCCAGCAGCCGGGGCCTAGCGGGAGAAGAGACCCAGTACTTC
13	TRBV6-1	TRBD1	TRBJ1-2	NA	CASSDRDRGGYTF	TGTGCCAGCAGTGACAGGGACAGAGGGGGCTACACCTTC
14	TRBV7-2	NA	TRBJ1-1	NA	CASSSQGSNTEAFF	TGTGCCAGCAGCTCGCAGGGTTCGAACACTGAAGCTTTCTTT
18	TRBV19	TRBD2	TRBJ2-3	NA	CASSITSGRIKLGDTQYF	TGTGCCAGTAGTATTACTAGCGGGAGGATTAAGCTAGGTGATACGCAGTATTTT
15	TRBV6-2/TRBV6-3	NA	TRBJ2-4	NA	CASSSQVRAKNIQYF	TGTGCCAGCAGTTCCCAGGTCCGGGCCAAAAACATTCAGTACTTC
14	TRBV27	TRBD2	TRBJ2-7	NA	CASRPGLAAYEQYF	TGTGCCAGCAGGCCGGGACTAGCTGCGTACGAGCAGTACTTC
13	TRBV7-2	NA	TRBJ2-1	NA	CASSLGVEYEQFF	TGTGCCAGCAGCTTAGGGGTGGAGTATGAGCAGTTCTTC
14	TRBV19	NA	TRBJ1-5	NA	CASSDEAGVQPQHF	TGTGCCAGTAGTGACGAGGCAGGGGTTCAGCCCCAGCATTTT
16	TRBV19	NA	TRBJ1-5	NA	CASSIDRANQNQPQHF	TGTGCCAGTAGTATAGACAGGGCAAACCAGAATCAGCCCCAGCATTTT
14	TRBV7-3	NA	TRBJ1-6	NA	CASSPAGGDSPLHF	TGTGCCAGCAGCCCGGCTGGGGGGGATTCACCCCTCCACTTT
20	TRBV6-2/TRBV6-3	TRBD2	TRBJ2-1	NA	CASSYEGGSEGRGSYNEQFF	TGTGCCAGCAGTTACGAAGGCGGGAGCGAGGGCCGAGGGTCCTACAATGAGCAGTTCTTC
16	TRBV28	TRBD1	TRBJ1-5	once	CASSLVLTGNNQPQHF	TGTGCCAGCAGTTTAGTTCTGACAGGGAACAATCAGCCCCAGCATTTT
16	TRBV7-9	TRBD2	TRBJ2-3	NA	CASSLVSGSGTDTQYF	TGTGCCAGCAGCTTAGTTAGCGGGAGTGGCACAGATACGCAGTATTTT
18	TRBV28	TRBD1	TRBJ1-3	once	CASSLATPGQGSGNTIYF	TGTGCCAGCAGTTTAGCCACTCCGGGACAGGGTTCTGGAAACACCATATATTTT
13	TRBV12-3/TRBV12-4	TRBD1	TRBJ1-2	NA	CASREQGALGYTF	TGTGCCAGCAGAGAACAGGGGGCGCTTGGCTACACCTTC
16	TRBV7-8	NA	TRBJ1-2	NA	CASSLSRDPYSGGYTF	TGTGCCAGCAGCTTATCGCGGGACCCCTATAGTGGTGGCTACACCTTC
13	TRBV10-3	TRBD1	TRBJ1-4	NA	CAIRDRGEEKLFF	TGTGCCATCCGGGACAGGGGAGAAGAAAAACTGTTTTTT
16	TRBV5-8	NA	TRBJ1-1	NA	CASSFWVGGGNTEAFF	TGTGCCAGCAGCTTCTGGGTTGGCGGGGGGAACACTGAAGCTTTCTTT
13	TRBV30	NA	TRBJ1-5	NA	CAWSVTRGQPQHF	TGTGCCTGGAGTGTTACTAGGGGGCAGCCCCAGCATTTT
17	TRBV14	NA	TRBJ2-3	NA	CASSQGYTGLSTDTQYF	TGTGCCAGCAGCCAAGGATACACAGGCCTAAGCACAGATACGCAGTATTTT
14	TRBV28	NA	TRBJ1-6	NA	CASQQSSYNSPLHF	TGTGCCAGCCAACAGAGCTCCTATAATTCACCCCTCCACTTT
16	TRBV28	TRBD2	TRBJ2-2	NA	CASSPFRGGNTGELFF	TGTGCCAGCAGCCCGTTTCGGGGGGGGAACACCGGGGAGCTGTTTTTT
14	TRBV7-2	NA	TRBJ1-5	NA	CASSLVSGDQPQHF	TGTGCCAGCAGCTTAGTTTCCGGGGATCAGCCCCAGCATTTT
19	TRBV29-1	TRBD2	TRBJ2-1	NA	CSVSGTSGTFSQSYNEQFF	TGCAGCGTTTCCGGGACTAGCGGGACTTTTTCCCAATCCTACAATGAGCAGTTCTTC
15	TRBV6-6	TRBD1	TRBJ1-6	NA	CASSPTGQEDSPLHF	TGTGCCAGCAGTCCGACAGGGCAAGAAGATTCACCCCTCCACTTT
14	TRBV5-6	NA	TRBJ1-3	NA	CASSGTGTGNTIYF	TGTGCCAGCAGCGGAACAGGGACTGGAAACACCATATATTTT
13	TRBV27	TRBD1	TRBJ1-4	NA	CASRTGGREKLFF	TGTGCCAGTCGGACAGGCGGTCGGGAAAAACTGTTTTTT
15	TRBV11-2	NA	TRBJ2-6	NA	CASSVVRSGANVLTF	TGTGCCAGCAGCGTGGTACGGAGCGGGGCCAACGTCCTGACTTTC